The 16 T cell receptor beta chains below come from one sample, sequenced in a study of blood T cell repertoires in COVID-19. Some clones are missing from TCRdb's copy, which holds only in-frame ones; the method was immunoSEQ multiplex PCR. The sample contains 200,000 to 300,000 clones, 80% to 95% of which appear only once. Source material: peripheral blood. All receptors derive from a man aged 30-40 years with COVID-19, enrolled during active disease.

The chain carries TRBV6-5 and TRBJ2-1, with 8 bases lining up with TRBD2. Germline V CDR1 and CDR2: MNHEY, SVGAGI. CDR3 size: 14 residues. The V segment lost 6 bases and the J segment 2 bases; nucleotides outside the gene matches: 3. The CDR3 DNA sequence: TGTGCCAGCAGGTTAGCGGGACCCTACAATGAGCAGTTCTTC. Its translation: CASRLAGPYNEQFF.

The V and J genes are TRBV27 and TRBJ1-1, with D perhaps matching TRBD1 (6 bases). V was shortened by 5 bases and J by 5 bases, with 12 bases between the two germline ends. The CDR3 sequence is 13 residues long. Germline V gene lookup returns CDR1 MNHEY and CDR2 SMNVEV (reference sequence). CDR3 sequence: CASSPSRGTEAFF. As DNA, the CDR3 is TGTGCCAGCAGTCCCTCCAGGGGAACTGAAGCTTTCTTT.

The V gene is TRBV6-1, the J gene TRBJ1-4; possibly TRBD1 for D (5 bases). This CDR3 region has 17 residues. The V and J ends lost 1 base and 0 bases respectively, with 12 bases between them. Per germline, CDR1 MNHNS and CDR2 SASEGT. CDR3 coding DNA: TGTGCCAGCAGTGAAGAAGGGGCACGTTCAACTAATGAAAAACTGTTTTTT. Its protein is CASSEEGARSTNEKLFF.

In this sample, this clone turned up a few times. V is TRBV14 and J is TRBJ1-3, with 7 bases lining up with TRBD1. V trimming: 2 bases; J trimming: 4 bases; junction bases outside the gene matches: 5. CDR1 and CDR2 from the germline V gene are SGHDN and FVKESK. The CDR3 covers 15 residues. The CDR3 here is CASSQRQGSGNTIYF. CDR3 DNA: TGTGCCAGCAGCCAAAGACAGGGCTCCGGAAACACCATATATTTT.

The chain is built from TRBV12-5 and TRBJ1-1, with D perhaps TRBD1 (5 bases). V dropped 0 bases and J dropped 1 base, with 12 bases sitting between them. Germline-derived CDR1 and CDR2 are LGHNT and FRNRAP. This CDR3 is built from 16 residues. CDR3: CASGLVVGVANTEAFF. In nucleotides, the CDR3 is TGTGCTAGTGGTTTGGTAGTAGGGGTGGCGAACACTGAAGCTTTCTTT.

The V call is TRBV27, the J call TRBJ1-1, with D uncertain. Germline V lookup: CDR1 MNHEY, CDR2 SMNVEV (reference sequence). V lost 2 bases and J 2 bases, leaving 6 bases between the germline ends. The length of the CDR3 is 13 residues. DNA for the CDR3: TGTGCCAGCAGTTTACAGGAAAACACTGAAGCTTTCTTT. Translation: CASSLQENTEAFF.

The J gene is TRBJ2-5, the V gene TRBV7-9, with D uncertain. Germline loops: CDR1 SEHNR, CDR2 FQNEAQ (reference sequence). Trimming took 1 base from V and 1 from J, leaving 7 bases between them. The CDR3 consists of 14 residues. CDR3: CASSLVAIQETQYF. The CDR3 region has the DNA TGTGCCAGCAGCTTAGTCGCTATCCAAGAGACCCAGTACTTC.

The V and J genes are TRBV11-2 and TRBJ2-3, with 7 positions matching TRBD2. This CDR3 is 15 amino acids long. Germline V gene sequence: CDR1 SGHAT, CDR2 FQNNGV. V lost 1 base, J lost 1 base, and 2 bases stayed unmatched. In DNA form, the CDR3 reads TGTGCCAGCAGCTTAGGGGCGGGGGGCACAGATACGCAGTATTTT. Translation gives CASSLGAGGTDTQYF.

V and J are TRBV7-6 and TRBJ2-7; possibly TRBD1 for D (5 bases). The CDR3 is made up of 15 amino acids. Deletions cut 2 bases from V and 5 bases from J, with 16 bases between. Looked up from germline, CDR1 is SGHVS and CDR2 is FNYEAQ. The CDR3 loop reads CASSLWAGQLDEQYF. The CDR3 DNA is TGTGCCAGCAGCTTATGGGCAGGGCAACTGGACGAGCAGTACTTC.

Remarks on this clone: The identical CDR3 is also encoded by other nucleotide sequences in the sample. The chain uses TRBV5-1 and TRBJ1-6; D uncertain. V lost 0 bases and J 7 bases, leaving 8 bases between the germline ends. Germline V gives CDR1 SGHRS, CDR2 YFSETQ. The CDR3 consists of 14 residues. CDR3: CASSLGQGNSPLHF. Here the CDR3 DNA reads TGCGCCAGCAGCTTGGGACAAGGAAATTCACCCCTCCACTTT. Drawing the rest from reference TRBV5-1 and TRBJ1-6, the complete variable domain is KAGVTQTPRYLIKTRGQQVTLSCSPISGHRSVSWYQQTPGQGLQFLFEYFSETQRNKGNFPGRFSGRQFSNSRSEMNVSTLELGDSALYLCASSLGQGNSPLHFGNGTRLTVT.

The chain couples TRBV12-3 or TRBV12-4 to TRBJ2-1; D ambiguous. V was cut by 3 bases and J by 6 bases, with 9 bases left in between. There are 13 residues in the CDR3. The CDR3, as DNA: TGTGCCAGCAGTTTCTACCCGGTCAATGAGCAGTTCTTC. Protein: CASSFYPVNEQFF.

The V and J genes are TRBV27 and TRBJ2-3; a possible D gene is TRBD1 (5 bases). V lost 7 bases and J lost 0, with 23 bases in between. The germline CDR1 and CDR2 sequences are MNHEY and SMNVEV (reference sequence). This CDR3 spans 18 amino acids. This CDR3 reads CASKPFVGVRSSTDTQYF. In nucleotides, the CDR3 is TGTGCCAGCAAGCCGTTTGTAGGGGTCCGGTCTAGCACAGATACGCAGTATTTT.

The genes are TRBV10-2 and TRBJ2-7; 9 bases match TRBD1. J was trimmed by 1 base and V by 1 base; bases with no gene match: 5. Germline V gives CDR1 WSHSY, CDR2 SAAADI. This CDR3 comprises 16 residues. The CDR3 nucleotides read TGCGCCAGCAGTGAGTTTCCGGGACAGGGTTCCTACGAGCAGTACTTC. This encodes CASSEFPGQGSYEQYF.

The genes are TRBV19 and TRBJ1-4; 9 bases map to TRBD1. Trimming cost V 6 bases and J 5 bases; bases outside gene matches: 4. The CDR3 consists of 14 residues. Germline CDR1 reads LNHDA; CDR2 reads SQIVND (reference sequence). The CDR3 is CASRLDRGNEKLFF. The CDR3 DNA sequence: TGTGCCAGTAGGTTAGACAGGGGGAATGAAAAACTGTTTTTT.

The J gene is TRBJ1-1, the V gene TRBV3-1 (or the pseudogene TRBV3-2); 7 bases map to TRBD1. The V segment lost 6 bases and the J segment 2 bases; nucleotides outside the gene matches: 3. The CDR3 has 13 residues. Germline-derived CDR1 and CDR2 are LGHDT and YNNKEL (reference sequence). CDR3 in amino acids: CASRTGANTEAFF. The DNA for the CDR3 is TGTGCCAGCAGAACAGGGGCCAACACTGAAGCTTTCTTT.

This clone was picked up one time. The chain couples TRBV7-9 to TRBJ2-1; D may be TRBD1 (6 bases). This CDR3 has 14 amino acids. The V and J ends lost 2 bases and 8 bases respectively, with 13 bases between them. The germline CDR1 and CDR2 sequences are SEHNR and FQNEAQ (reference sequence). The chain's CDR3 is CASSLMGAGDEQFF. The CDR3 nucleotides are TGTGCCAGCAGCTTAATGGGGGCCGGGGATGAGCAGTTCTTC.